This record looks at one TCR beta chain sequence and its context. No antigen is known for it. Sequencing used immunoSEQ multiplex PCR; TCRdb keeps in-frame clones, though not all of them. The sample has about 140,000 clones, roughly 91% seen once. The length of the CDR3 is 15 residues. The germline V gene encodes CDR1 MNHEY and CDR2 SVGEGT. Trimming took off 0 bases at V and 0 bases at J, with 9 bases between the two ends. The data belong to a study of T cell responses to AZD1222 COVID-19 vaccine. Whole-study findings and limits: Most donors were white British and more were female, and clonal diversity was possibly underestimated. Repertoires were collected only later (after the peak T cell response had occurred). Only six AZD1222 recipients tested seropositive at baseline.

The origin of this receptor is an adult who received the AZD1222 COVID-19 vaccine. The source material was peripheral blood, sampled 28 days after the second AZD1222 dose. The chain carries TRBV6-2 or TRBV6-3 and TRBJ2-7; D gene unclear. CDR3 coding DNA: TGTGCCAGCAGTTACTCGGCGGTTAGCTCCTACGAGCAGTACTTC. It encodes CASSYSAVSSYEQYF.